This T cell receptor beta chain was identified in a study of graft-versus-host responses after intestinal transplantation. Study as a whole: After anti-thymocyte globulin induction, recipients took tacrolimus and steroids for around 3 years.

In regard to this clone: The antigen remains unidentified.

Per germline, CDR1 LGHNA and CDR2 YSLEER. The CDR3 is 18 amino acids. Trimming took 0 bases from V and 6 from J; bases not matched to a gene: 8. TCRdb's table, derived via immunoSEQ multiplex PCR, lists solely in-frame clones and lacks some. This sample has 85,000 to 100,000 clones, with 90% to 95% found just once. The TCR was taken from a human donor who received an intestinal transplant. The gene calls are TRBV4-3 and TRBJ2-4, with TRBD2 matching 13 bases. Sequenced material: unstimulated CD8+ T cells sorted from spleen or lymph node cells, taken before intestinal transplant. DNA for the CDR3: TGCGCCAGCAGCCAAGATTTACCGAGACTAGCGGGGGGAAACATTCAGTACTTC. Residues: CASSQDLPRLAGGNIQYF.